There are a few counts of the clone carrying this TCR beta chain. Its antigen remains unknown. Study-level results: The larger cohort examined one V-J beta rearrangement, not whole repertoires. Tumor Treg TCRs overlapped most with tumor naive CD4+ cells. Tumor memory CD4+ T cell TCR gene usage was found to cluster with blood and lymph node memory CD4+ cells and with lymph node naive CD4+ cells.

Tregs were sorted as CD4+CD25+CD127-/low cells. Constant-region reverse primers amplified full-length variable regions, followed by semi-nested Nested Universal Primer A PCR. Via MiXCR, TCRdb re-called the 5' RACE reads, giving one row per CDR3 protein. Altogether 40,000 to 55,000 distinct CDR3 sequences are present, roughly 22% being singletons, with the ten largest covering over 3.5%. This CDR3 region has 16 residues. The V gene's germline CDR1 is SGHTA and CDR2 FQGNSA. The ends were cut back, 5 bases at V and 1 base at J, with 16 bases in the middle. This clonotype was obtained from a female donor with breast cancer. What was sequenced was Tregs sorted from a lymph node. The rearrangement links TRBV7-2 to TRBJ2-3; D possibly corresponds to TRBD2 (6 bases). CDR3 sequence (DNA): TGTGCCAGCAGCCTGGGCCGGGACTTTCGCACAGATACGCAGTATTTT. The encoded protein is CASSLGRDFRTDTQYF.